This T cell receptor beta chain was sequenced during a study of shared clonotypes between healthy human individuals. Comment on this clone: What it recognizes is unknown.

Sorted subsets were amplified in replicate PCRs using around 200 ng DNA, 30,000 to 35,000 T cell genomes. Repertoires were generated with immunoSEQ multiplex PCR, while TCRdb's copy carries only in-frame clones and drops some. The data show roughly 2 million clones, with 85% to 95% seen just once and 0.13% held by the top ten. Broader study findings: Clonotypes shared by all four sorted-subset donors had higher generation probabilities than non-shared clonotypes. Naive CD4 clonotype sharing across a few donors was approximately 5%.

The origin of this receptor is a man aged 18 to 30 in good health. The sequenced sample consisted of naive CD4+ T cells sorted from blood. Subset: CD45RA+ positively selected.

CDR3 amino acids: CAIGPGIPGGNTEAFF. The CDR3 coding sequence is TGTGCCATCGGACCGGGTATCCCGGGCGGGAACACTGAAGCTTTCTTT. The chain recombines TRBV10-3 with TRBJ1-1, with D uncertain. V lost 8 bases and J 1 base, leaving 20 bases between the germline ends. The CDR3 has 16 residues. Looked up from germline, CDR1 is ENHRY and CDR2 is SYGVKD.